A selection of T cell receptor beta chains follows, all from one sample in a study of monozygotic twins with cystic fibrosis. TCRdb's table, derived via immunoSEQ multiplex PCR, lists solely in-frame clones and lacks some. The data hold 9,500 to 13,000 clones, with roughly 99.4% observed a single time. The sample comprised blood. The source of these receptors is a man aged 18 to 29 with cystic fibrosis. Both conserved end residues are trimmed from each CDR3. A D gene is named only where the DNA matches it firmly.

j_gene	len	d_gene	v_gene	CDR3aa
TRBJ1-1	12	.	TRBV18	ASSPLGRNTEAF
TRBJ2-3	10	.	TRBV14	ASSQATGKQY
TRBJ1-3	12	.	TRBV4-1	ASSQVVSGNTIY
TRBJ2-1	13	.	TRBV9	ASSVGLGPFNEQF
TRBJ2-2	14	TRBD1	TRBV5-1	ASSLGQGVGTGELF
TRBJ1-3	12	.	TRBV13	ASSRWGSGNTIY
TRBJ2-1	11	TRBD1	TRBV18	ASSLDRGDEQF
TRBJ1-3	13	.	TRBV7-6	ASSNDGFSGNTIY
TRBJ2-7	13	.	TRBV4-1	ASSDPLRGLYEQY
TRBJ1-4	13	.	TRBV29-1	SVSLLGHRREKLF
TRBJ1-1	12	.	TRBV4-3	ASSRKGGDTEAF
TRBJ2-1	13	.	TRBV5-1	ASSLATTGLDEQF
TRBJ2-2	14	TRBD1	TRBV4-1	ASSHDRGRSTGELF
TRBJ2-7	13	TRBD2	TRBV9	ASSVGQEAGYEQY
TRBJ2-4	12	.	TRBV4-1	ASSQGLRGNIQY
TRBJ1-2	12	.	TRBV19	ASSIGGYNYGYT
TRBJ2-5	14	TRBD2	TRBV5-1	ASSLGVAGAGETQY
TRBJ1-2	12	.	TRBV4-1	ASSQDRGGTGYT
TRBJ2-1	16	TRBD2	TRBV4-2	ASSQEGTSGSYYNEQF
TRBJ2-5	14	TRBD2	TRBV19	ASSKTSVGYQETQY
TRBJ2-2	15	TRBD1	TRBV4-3	ASSQVRQGAGGGELF
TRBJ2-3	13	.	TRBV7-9	ASSLSVGVTDTQY
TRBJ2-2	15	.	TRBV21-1	ASSKEARHGSAGELF
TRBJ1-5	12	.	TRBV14	ASSQGGSNQPQH
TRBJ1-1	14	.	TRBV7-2	ASSQQRIGSDTEAF
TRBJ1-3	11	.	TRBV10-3	AIQGVGGNTIY
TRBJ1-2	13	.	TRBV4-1	ASSQESAANYGYT
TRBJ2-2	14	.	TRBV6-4	ASSDSGQGHTGELF
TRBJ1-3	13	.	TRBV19	ASSISRIGGNTIY
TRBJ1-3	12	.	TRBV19	ASNRRYAGNTIY
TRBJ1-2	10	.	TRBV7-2	ASSLNHNGYT
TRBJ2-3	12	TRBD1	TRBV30	AENPGQGPDTQY
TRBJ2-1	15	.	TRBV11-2	ASSLVGTAPSYNEQF
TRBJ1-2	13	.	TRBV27	ASSSPGEGNYGYT
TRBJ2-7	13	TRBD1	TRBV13	ASRSGTGESYEQY
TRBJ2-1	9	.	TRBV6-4	ASNSGYEQF
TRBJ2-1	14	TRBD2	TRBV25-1	ASSHPGLAGGNEQF
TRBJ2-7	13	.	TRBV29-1	SVQMGRGLTYEQY